Each of the 7 T cell receptor beta chains below was sequenced from the same sample in a study of beta chain features in type 1 diabetes. Findings and limits, study-wide: Patients with Type 1 diabetes showed moderately but significantly shorter TCRB CDR3s in all four CD4+ subsets.

Of the isolated RNA, all was reverse transcribed, and so the sequenced material was expressed TCRB transcripts. This table comes from immunoSEQ multiplex PCR, and its TCRdb copy is limited to in-frame clones, with some not included. This repertoire shows approximately 60,000 clones, around 56% found once; its top ten account for 2% to 3%. No antigens are known for them. Material: Tregs from blood. These receptors were obtained from a middle-aged woman with type 1 diabetes.

To note about this clone: A junction end diverges from the germline sequence, so it may reflect a read error. The chain carries TRBV4-2 and TRBJ2-7; D gene uncertain. In germline, CDR1 is LGHNA, CDR2 YNFKEQ. CDR3 length equals 11 residues. As DNA, the CDR3 is TGTGCCAGCAGCGAAGGCTACGGGCAGTACTTC. It specifies CASSEGYGQYF.

This rearrangement joins TRBV19 to TRBJ2-5; 7 bases are a match to TRBD2. The CDR3 runs 15 residues. The V gene end was trimmed by 1 base and the J gene end by 4 bases; junction bases not matched to a gene: 6. Germline CDR1 LNHDA, CDR2 SQIVND (reference sequence). The CDR3 spells CASSIVGLGGETQYF. CDR3 nucleotide sequence: TGTGCCAGTAGTATAGTCGGACTAGGTGGAGAGACCCAGTACTTC.

CDR3 amino acids: CASQAPNEQFF. As DNA, the CDR3 is TGTGCCAGCCAGGCCCCCAATGAGCAGTTCTTC. The chain uses TRBV6-1 and TRBJ2-1; D not resolved. CDR1 is MNHNS, CDR2 SASEGT, per germline. This CDR3 spans 11 amino acids. V was trimmed by 8 bases and J by 6 bases, leaving 8 bases between them.

This rearrangement joins TRBV7-2 to TRBJ1-5, with 8 bases lining up with TRBD1. Looked up from germline, CDR1 is SGHTA and CDR2 is FQGNSA. The CDR3 runs to 15 residues. V lost 3 bases and J lost 7; bases outside the gene matches: 8. The CDR3 loop is CASSFVNDRGQPQHF. As DNA, the CDR3 is TGTGCCAGCAGCTTCGTTAATGACAGGGGACAGCCCCAGCATTTT.

With respect to this clone: The germline gene is not matched at one end of the junction; a read error may be the cause. The chain is built from TRBV5-1 and TRBJ2-5; the D gene is possibly TRBD2 (6 bases). Germline V CDR1 and CDR2: SGHRS, YFSETQ. CDR3 length: 14 residues. The CDR3 spells CASSPPGLQETQYF. The CDR3 coding sequence is TGTGCCAGCAGTCCGCCGGGACTCCAAGAGACCCAGTACTTC.

This clone was counted many times. This chain links TRBV7-2 with TRBJ2-1, with D hard to call. The V gene's germline CDR1 is SGHTA and CDR2 FQGNSA. The length of the CDR3 is 12 residues. V lost 7 bases to trimming and J lost 9 bases, with 13 bases between them. In DNA form, the CDR3 reads TGTGCCAGCACTCCGTCGTTGGCTGAGCAGTTCTTC. This gives the protein CASTPSLAEQFF.

This clone was seen more than once but under ten times. The rearrangement uses TRBV7-9 and TRBJ2-5; D possibly corresponds to TRBD2 (7 bases). Per germline, CDR1 SEHNR and CDR2 FQNEAQ (reference sequence). V was cut by 1 base and J by 1 base, with 16 bases left in between. The CDR3 contains 17 residues. The CDR3 DNA reads as TGTGCCAGCAGCTTAGGGGGACAAGCGGGGATCCAAGAGACCCAGTACTTC. This gives the protein CASSLGGQAGIQETQYF. Full variable domain (outside the CDR3, taken from reference TRBV7-9 and TRBJ2-5): DTGVSQNPRHKITKRGQNVTFRCDPISEHNRLYWYRQTLGQGPEFLTYFQNEAQLEKSRLLSDRFSAERPKGSFSTLEIQRTEQGDSAMYLCASSLGGQAGIQETQYFGPGTRLLVL.